This TCR beta chain derives from a study of T cells expressing NK-cell markers. Study results and caveats: A handful of donors showed these clonotypes also leading the CD3+CD56-NKG2C+ fraction. Whether expanded NKG2C-expressing T cell clones recognize HCMV is unknown.

Details on this clonotype: Its antigen remains unidentified.

The CDR3 totals 15 residues. TCRdb re-called the 5' RACE reads and catalogs CDR3 proteins one per entry, DNA excluded. This sample's table reports about 150,000 distinct CDR3 sequences. Sequencing was carried out using blood T cells: a sorted CD56 or NKG2C T cell subset, CD4+ or CD8+ T cells, or bulk PBMC T cells (not recorded which). This sequence joins TRBV21-1 and TRBJ2-4; TCRdb's D call, TRBD1, is unchecked because there is no DNA. TRBV21-1 is flagged as a pseudogene. This clonotype originated in a man in his late teens or twenties in good health. The CDR3 sequence is CASPWGQGSKNIQYF.